The clone carrying this T cell receptor (beta chain) showed up just once. This CDR3 region has 14 residues. Trimming took 5 bases from V and 3 from J; bases not matched to a gene: 7. CDR1 is LNHDA, CDR2 SQIVND, per germline (reference sequence). This sample is drawn from a study of blood T cell repertoires in COVID-19. Researchers sorted participants into cohorts using their self-reported clinical history. Repertoires were generated with immunoSEQ multiplex PCR, while TCRdb's copy carries only in-frame clones and drops some. In the table there are about 210,000 clones, 75% to 85% of which are singletons.

This chain joins TRBV19 and TRBJ2-7, with 7 nucleotides matching TRBD1. This TCR was recovered from a man younger than 40 with acute COVID-19. The sample consisted of PBMCs or T cells enriched from blood (not recorded which). CDR3 loop: CASSPRQGNYEQYF. As DNA, the CDR3 is TGTGCCAGTAGTCCCCGACAGGGAAACTACGAGCAGTACTTC.